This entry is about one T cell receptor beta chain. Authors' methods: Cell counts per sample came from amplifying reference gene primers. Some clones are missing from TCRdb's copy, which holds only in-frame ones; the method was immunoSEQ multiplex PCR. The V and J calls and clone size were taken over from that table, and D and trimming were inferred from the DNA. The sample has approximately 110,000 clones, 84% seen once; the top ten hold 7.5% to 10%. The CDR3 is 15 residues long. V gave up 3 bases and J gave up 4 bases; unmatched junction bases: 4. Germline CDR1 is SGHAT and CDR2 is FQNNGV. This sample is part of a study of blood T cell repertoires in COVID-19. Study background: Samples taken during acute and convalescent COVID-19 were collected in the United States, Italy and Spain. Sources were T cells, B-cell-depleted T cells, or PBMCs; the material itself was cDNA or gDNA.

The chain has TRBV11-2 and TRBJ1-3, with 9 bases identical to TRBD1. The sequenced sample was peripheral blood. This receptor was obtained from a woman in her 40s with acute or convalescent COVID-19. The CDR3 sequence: CASSLDRGLGNTIYF. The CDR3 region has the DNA TGTGCCAGCAGCTTGGACAGGGGTCTCGGAAACACCATATATTTT.